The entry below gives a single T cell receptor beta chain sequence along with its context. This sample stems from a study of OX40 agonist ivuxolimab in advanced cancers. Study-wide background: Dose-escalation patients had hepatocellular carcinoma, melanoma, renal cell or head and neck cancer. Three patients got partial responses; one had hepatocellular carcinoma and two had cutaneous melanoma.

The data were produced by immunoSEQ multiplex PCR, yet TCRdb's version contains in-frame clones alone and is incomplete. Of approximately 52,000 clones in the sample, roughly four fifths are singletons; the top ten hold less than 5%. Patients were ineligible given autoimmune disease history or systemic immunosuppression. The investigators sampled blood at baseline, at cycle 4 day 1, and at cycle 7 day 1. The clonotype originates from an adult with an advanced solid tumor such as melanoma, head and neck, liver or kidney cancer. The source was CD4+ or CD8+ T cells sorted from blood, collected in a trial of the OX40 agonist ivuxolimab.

The CDR3 DNA reads as TGTGCCAGCAGCTTTAACGCTCAAGAGACCCAGTACTTC. Protein: CASSFNAQETQYF. V is TRBV7-2 and J is TRBJ2-5, with D hard to call. This CDR3 spans 13 amino acids. V lost 3 bases, J lost 2 bases, and 7 bases lay in between. Germline V CDR1 and CDR2: SGHTA, FQGNSA.